This record looks at one T cell receptor beta chain sequence and its context. This sample was included in a study of Graves' ophthalmopathy and Graves' hyperthyroidism. Investigators amplified TCR beta CDR3 regions from RNA transcripts. The library came from an HTBI-primed first-round RT-PCR and a second-round multiplex PCR. TCRdb re-called the multiplex PCR reads with MiXCR, one entry per CDR3 protein. The table records around 670,000 distinct CDR3 sequences, 40% of them present only once. The CDR3 has 15 amino acids. After removal of 6 bases from V and 5 bases from J, the junction contained 15 bases not matched to a gene. Germline loops: CDR1 DFQATT, CDR2 SNEGSKA (reference sequence). Exclusion applied to patients with other autoimmune diseases, uncontrolled infections, pregnancy or lactation.

This chain joins TRBV20-1 and TRBJ2-5; TRBD2 agrees at 7 bases. The sequence came from an adult man with Graves' ophthalmopathy. Input material: peripheral blood. The CDR3 reads CSARGAREIVETQYF. Here the CDR3 DNA reads TGCAGTGCCCGAGGGGCGCGGGAGATTGTGGAGACCCAGTACTTC.